This T cell receptor beta chain was documented in a study of OX40 agonist ivuxolimab in advanced cancers. Study-level background: The group had a mean age of roughly 65 years, ranged from about 20 to 80, and was 80% to 85% male. Findings and caveats of the study: In the 0.1 to 3.0 mg/kg range, CD4+ and CD8+ blood T cells had expanded clonally by week 6.

Data came from immunoSEQ multiplex PCR; TCRdb stores just in-frame clones and leaves some out. The sample records tens of thousands of clones, around 89% being singletons. In regard to this clone: Its antigen is undetermined.

CDR3 length: 15 amino acids. Germline V gene sequence: CDR1 ENHRY, CDR2 SYGVKD. V dropped 3 bases and J dropped 4 bases, with 15 bases sitting between them. V gene TRBV10-3 combines with J gene TRBJ1-1; D is possibly TRBD1 (6 bases). The source is an adult with an advanced solid tumor such as melanoma, head and neck, liver or kidney cancer. The specimen was CD4+ or CD8+ T cells sorted from blood, collected in a trial of the OX40 agonist ivuxolimab. The CDR3 coding sequence is TGTGCCATCAGTGAAGGGGGGGAGGGATTCACTGAAGCTTTCTTT. This translates into CAISEGGEGFTEAFF.